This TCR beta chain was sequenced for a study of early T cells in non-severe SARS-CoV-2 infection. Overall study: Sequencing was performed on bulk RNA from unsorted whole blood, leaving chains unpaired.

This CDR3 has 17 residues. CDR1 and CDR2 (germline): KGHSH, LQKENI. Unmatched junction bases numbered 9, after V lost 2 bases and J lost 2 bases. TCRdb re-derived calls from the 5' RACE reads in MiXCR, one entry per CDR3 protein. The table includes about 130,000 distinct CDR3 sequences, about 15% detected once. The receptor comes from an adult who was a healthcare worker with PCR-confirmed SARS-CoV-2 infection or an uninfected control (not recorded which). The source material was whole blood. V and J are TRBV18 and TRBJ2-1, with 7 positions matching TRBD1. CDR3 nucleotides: TGTGCCAGCTCACCAGGAACAGGGGCTAGGGCCTACAATGAGCAGTTCTTC. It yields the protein CASSPGTGARAYNEQFF.